A single sample is the source of the 15 T cell receptor beta chains below, sequenced in a study of blood T cell repertoires in COVID-19 (dated by TCRdb to about 2020). Receptor libraries were prepared by the immunoSEQ multiplex PCR assay. The source is immuneACCESS, and TCRdb retained only in-frame sequences with V and J called. Part of the clones is not carried over; for the studies checked, unresolved V genes explain less than half of this, and the remainder is unexplained. The sample records under 200,000 clones, about nine tenths of which are singletons. The ten top clones hold 0.5% to 0.6% of the sample. Sequencing was carried out using peripheral blood. These receptors were taken from a man aged 50 to 60 with acute or convalescent COVID-19.

V and J are TRBV29-1 and TRBJ1-4; 7 nucleotides align to TRBD1. Germline V lookup: CDR1 SQVTM, CDR2 ANQGSEA. After removal of 6 bases from V and 8 bases from J, the junction contained 3 bases not matched to a gene. There are 11 residues in the CDR3. CDR3 DNA: TGCAGCGTACAGGGGAGGGAAAAACTGTTTTTT. Protein sequence: CSVQGREKLFF.

The chain couples TRBV6-6 to TRBJ2-1; D not certain. The CDR3 sequence is 15 residues long. Germline V gene sequence: CDR1 MNHNY, CDR2 SVGAGI (reference sequence). Trimming took 2 bases from V and 2 from J, leaving 10 bases between them. CDR3 sequence reads: CASSYDGLAYNEQFF. The CDR3 DNA reads as TGTGCCAGCAGTTACGATGGTCTAGCCTACAATGAGCAGTTCTTC.

V usage is TRBV19 and J usage is TRBJ2-6, with 7 bases fitting TRBD1. The CDR3 contains 19 residues. Germline-derived CDR1 and CDR2 are LNHDA and SQIVND (reference sequence). Trimming cost V 1 base and J 0 bases; bases outside gene matches: 9. The CDR3 DNA reads as TGTGCCAGTAGTATAGTCGGTCAGGGGGTGAGCTCTGGGGCCAACGTCCTGACTTTC. It encodes CASSIVGQGVSSGANVLTF.

The chain employs TRBV7-9 and TRBJ2-5, with D uncertain. CDR1 SEHNR and CDR2 FQNEAQ come from the germline V gene (reference sequence). The CDR3 has 14 amino acids. V lost 7 bases, J lost 0 bases, and 12 bases lay in between. This CDR3 reads CASTSWAHQETQYF. The CDR3 DNA is TGTGCCAGCACCTCCTGGGCTCACCAAGAGACCCAGTACTTC.

Comment on this clone: Other DNA variants within this sample encode the same CDR3. The CDR3 bases are TGTGCCAGCAGCTTAAACAGGGGTAATCAGCCCCAGCATTTT. Amino acid sequence: CASSLNRGNQPQHF. This chain links TRBV7-2 with TRBJ1-5; 7 nucleotides match TRBD1. Germline V gene sequence: CDR1 SGHTA, CDR2 FQGNSA. The CDR3 consists of 14 residues. V shed 2 bases and J 4 bases; nucleotides not matched to a gene: 2.

This clone came up a few times. The V call is TRBV28, the J call TRBJ1-2, with D possibly being TRBD1 (5 bases). The CDR3 is made up of 12 amino acids. V was trimmed by 2 bases and J by 5 bases, leaving 6 bases between them. Germline-derived CDR1 and CDR2 are MDHEN and SYDVKM. The CDR3 here is CASSLTGYGYTF. The CDR3 DNA sequence: TGTGCCAGCAGTTTAACAGGATATGGCTACACCTTC.

This clone was counted a few times. The V call is TRBV7-2, the J call TRBJ1-6; weak D call: TRBD1 (5 bases). V lost 1 base to trimming and J lost 6 bases, with 13 bases between them. The CDR3 runs 16 residues. CDR1 SGHTA and CDR2 FQGNSA come from the germline V gene. CDR3 loop: CASSLVSGGSNSPLHF. In nucleotides, the CDR3 is TGTGCCAGCAGCTTAGTATCGGGGGGGTCTAATTCACCCCTCCACTTT.

V usage is TRBV5-1 and J usage is TRBJ2-5; no clear D gene. The CDR3 has 16 residues. Trimming cost V 2 bases and J 0 bases, with 14 bases left between them. Per the germline V gene, CDR1 is SGHRS and CDR2 is YFSETQ. This chain's CDR3 is CASSFKTVQYQETQYF. The DNA for the CDR3 is TGCGCCAGCAGCTTCAAAACAGTGCAGTACCAAGAGACCCAGTACTTC.

The gene calls are TRBV27 and TRBJ2-7; 7 positions agree with TRBD1. V lost 3 bases, J lost 3 bases, and 5 bases stayed unmatched. Germline CDR1 reads MNHEY; CDR2 reads SMNVEV (reference sequence). CDR3 length: 14 amino acids. The CDR3 DNA is TGTGCCAGCAGTTTCACCGGGACAGACTACGAGCAGTACTTC. Amino acids: CASSFTGTDYEQYF.

J is TRBJ1-6 and V is TRBV30; D gene ambiguous. V lost 7 bases and J lost 3, with 10 bases in between. Looked up from germline, CDR1 is GTSNPN and CDR2 is SVGIG (reference sequence). The CDR3 spans 13 residues. The chain's CDR3 is CASQALYNSPLHF. CDR3 bases: TGTGCCTCGCAGGCGCTCTATAATTCACCCCTCCACTTT.

The genes are TRBV27 and TRBJ2-1; 7 bases are shared with TRBD1. The trim removed 5 bases at V and 0 bases at J, leaving 4 bases unmatched. The germline V gene encodes CDR1 MNHEY and CDR2 SMNVEV (reference sequence). CDR3 size: 15 residues. The CDR3 DNA follows: TGTGCCAGCAGTCTCAGGGACAGCTCCTACAATGAGCAGTTCTTC. This codes for CASSLRDSSYNEQFF.

The chain couples TRBV2 to TRBJ2-7; D may be TRBD1 (5 bases). The CDR3 totals 13 residues. CDR1 is SNHLY, CDR2 FYNNEI, per germline. Trimming took off 4 bases at V and 6 bases at J, with 13 bases between the two ends. The CDR3 coding sequence is TGTGCCAGCAGTGTACAGGTTGAGGTCGAGCAGTACTTC. Its protein is CASSVQVEVEQYF.

V and J are TRBV28 and TRBJ1-6; 7 bases are shared with TRBD1. This CDR3 spans 15 amino acids. V trimming: 5 bases; J trimming: 7 bases; junction bases outside the gene matches: 8. Germline CDR1 and CDR2: MDHEN and SYDVKM. Written as DNA, the CDR3 is TGTGCCAGCAGTGTAGACAGGGTTCGCAATTCACCCCTCCACTTT. It specifies CASSVDRVRNSPLHF.

The chain joins TRBV7-2 to TRBJ2-7; 12 bases match TRBD1. With 5 bases clipped from V and 4 bases from J, the junction kept 6 bases outside the gene matches. CDR3 size: 15 residues. Germline CDR1 is SGHTA and CDR2 is FQGNSA. CDR3 nucleotides: TGTGCCAGCAGCCAAGGGACAGGGGGCCAGTACGAGCAGTACGTC. It translates to CASSQGTGGQYEQYV.

The V gene is TRBV6-6, the J gene TRBJ2-4; 10 bases match TRBD1. J lost 1 base, V lost 5 bases, and 14 bases had no gene match. CDR1 is MNHNY and CDR2 is SVGAGI in the germline V gene (reference sequence). The CDR3 runs 19 residues. The chain's CDR3 is CASSPLYPGTGVAKNIQYF. CDR3 nucleotides: TGTGCCAGCAGTCCCCTATACCCCGGGACAGGGGTGGCCAAAAACATTCAGTACTTC.